This T cell receptor beta chain was obtained from a study of T-cell reconstitution after alpha-beta-depleted transplantation in children. Unique molecular identifiers were incorporated into the prepared TCRbeta library. MiXCR, run by TCRdb on the PCR reads, gives a single entry per CDR3 protein. This table holds about 610,000 distinct CDR3 sequences, approximately 10% found once. Germline lookup yields CDR1 SGHTA and CDR2 FQGTGA. CDR3 length equals 15 residues. V was clipped by 2 bases and J by 5 bases, with 15 bases between them. The sample was PBMCs from the stem cell graft donor, taken from the stem cell graft. The receptor's source is a human donor who donated a stem cell graft to a child with acute myeloid leukemia. This chain links TRBV7-3 with TRBJ2-5; the D call may be TRBD1 or TRBD2 (5 bases each). CDR3 sequence (DNA): TGTGCCAGCAGCTTAGAGGGGACCGAGCTGGAGACCCAGTACTTC. The encoded protein is CASSLEGTELETQYF.